This T cell receptor beta chain was identified during a study of blood T cells in healthy people across ages. From germline, CDR1 is SGHAT and CDR2 FQNNGV. The CDR3 sequence is 12 residues long. Between the trimmed V and J ends, which lost 2 bases and 9 bases, there was a span of 5 bases. Findings and limits, study-wide: Older age coincided with a roughly linear decline in TCR beta diversity per million T cells.

The table lists this clonotype with a few counts. No antigen is known for it. The authors ran a second PCR of roughly 6 to 11 cycles using a sample-barcoded 5' primer and a J-beta primer mix. TCRdb recomputed calls from the 5' RACE reads with MiXCR, one row per CDR3 protein. The data hold around 800,000 distinct CDR3 sequences, with roughly 24% observed a single time. The sample was also linked to a second study, of T cells of mothers and their children. This second study notes: Three healthy Caucasian mothers, along with their six children, were the donors.

Sequencing input: blood. This sequence was found in a boy aged 10-17 years in good health. The V call is TRBV11-2, the J call TRBJ1-6; D not certain. CDR3: CASSLNASPLHF. The CDR3 DNA sequence: TGTGCCAGCAGCTTAAACGCTTCACCCCTCCACTTT. The full variable domain, with the rest looked up from reference TRBV11-2 and TRBJ1-6, is EAGVAQSPRYKIIEKRQSVAFWCNPISGHATLYWYQQILGQGPKLLIQFQNNGVVDDSQLPKDRFSAERLKGVDSTLKIQPAKLEDSAVYLCASSLNASPLHFGNGTRLTVT.